Presented here are 14 T cell receptor beta chains from one specimen sequenced in a study of control samples from healthy donors and cancer patients. Clones were read by immunoSEQ multiplex PCR, and TCRdb kept only the in-frame ones, dropping some. The sample includes about 85,000 clones, about 89% of them seen just once. Input material: blood. These receptors were obtained from an older woman in good health.

The chain uses TRBV7-6 and TRBJ1-2, with D perhaps matching TRBD1 (5 bases). The CDR3 is 15 amino acids. Trimming stripped 6 bases from V and 8 bases from J, with 22 bases between. Per germline, CDR1 SGHVS and CDR2 FNYEAQ. DNA for the CDR3: TGTGCCAGCAGTTCCCTACACCAGGGAAGGGACGGCTACACCTTC. Its translation: CASSSLHQGRDGYTF.

V gene TRBV2 combines with J gene TRBJ1-4; D is perhaps TRBD1 (5 bases). V was pared by 4 bases and J by 8 bases, with 8 bases between. Per the germline V gene, CDR1 is SNHLY and CDR2 is FYNNEI. CDR3 length equals 12 residues. The CDR3 reads CASSVKGEKLFF. For the CDR3, the DNA is TGTGCCAGCAGTGTCAAGGGGGAAAAACTGTTTTTT.

CDR3 amino acids: CASSFQGKGTEAFF. The CDR3 region has the DNA TGTGCCAGCAGCTTCCAGGGGAAAGGAACTGAAGCTTTCTTT. The J gene is TRBJ1-1, the V gene TRBV7-8; maybe TRBD1 (6 bases). This CDR3 contains 14 residues. The germline V and J ends were trimmed by 3 bases and 5 bases, with 13 bases remaining between them. Looked up from germline, CDR1 is SGHVS and CDR2 is FQNEAQ.

The chain is built from TRBV30 and TRBJ1-2, with a tentative D call TRBD1 (5 bases). The CDR3 runs 13 residues. Deletions cut 0 bases from V and 4 bases from J, with 9 bases between. Germline V gene sequence: CDR1 GTSNPN, CDR2 SVGIG (reference sequence). CDR3 sequence reads: CAWSVGHFYGYTF. The CDR3 coding sequence is TGTGCCTGGAGTGTTGGACACTTCTATGGCTACACCTTC. Looking up the rest from reference TRBV30 and TRBJ1-2 gives the full variable domain: SQTIHQWPATLVQPVGSPLSLECTVEGTSNPNLYWYRQAAGRGLQLLFYSVGIGQISSEVPQNLSASRPQDRQFILSSKKLLLSDSGFYLCAWSVGHFYGYTFGSGTRLTVV.

The chain joins TRBV9 to TRBJ2-1; D not resolved. This CDR3 spans 15 amino acids. Germline V CDR1 and CDR2: SGDLS, YYNGEE. V was pared by 5 bases and J by 1 base, with 13 bases between. The CDR3 bases are TGTGCCAGCAGGTTCCACGAGCCATCCTACAATGAGCAGTTCTTC. Its protein product is CASRFHEPSYNEQFF.

The V call is TRBV6-6, the J call TRBJ2-3; TRBD2 matches at 9 bases. After removal of 5 bases from V and 5 bases from J, the junction contained 11 bases not matched to a gene. The germline gives CDR1 MNHNY, CDR2 SVGAGI (reference sequence). CDR3 length equals 16 residues. The CDR3 DNA reads as TGTGCCAGCAGTACCGGGGACTGGCGGGGGGGAGATACGCAGTATTTT. It codes for CASSTGDWRGGDTQYF.

Sample share makes this clone medium-sized. The chain recombines TRBV2 with TRBJ1-5; a possible D gene is TRBD1 (5 bases). Between the trimmed V and J ends, which lost 7 bases and 3 bases, there was a span of 13 bases. The CDR3 loop spans 14 amino acids. Germline CDR1 reads SNHLY; CDR2 reads FYNNEI. The CDR3 nucleotides are TGTGCCAGCAACTGGGACGGTAACAATCAGCCCCAGCATTTT. Its translation: CASNWDGNNQPQHF.

The chain links TRBV19 to TRBJ2-2, with 7 bases fitting TRBD2. The J segment lost 4 bases and the V segment lost 4 bases, leaving 6 bases of the junction unmatched. This CDR3 has 15 residues. Germline V CDR1 and CDR2: LNHDA, SQIVND (reference sequence). The CDR3 is CASSRAGDLTGELFF. The DNA for the CDR3 is TGTGCCAGTAGTAGGGCGGGAGATCTCACCGGGGAGCTGTTTTTT.

The rearrangement uses TRBV4-1 and TRBJ2-7; D gene ambiguous. Germline V CDR1 and CDR2: MGHRA, YSYEKL. CDR3 length: 16 amino acids. With 3 bases removed from V and 3 bases from J, the gap between germline ends came to 18 bases. The chain's CDR3 is CASSQDKINPHYEQYF. CDR3 nucleotides: TGCGCCAGCAGCCAGGATAAGATCAACCCACACTACGAGCAGTACTTC.

CDR3 amino acids: CSATGVGGYTF. CDR3 DNA sequence: TGCAGTGCCACAGGGGTGGGCGGCTACACCTTC. The rearrangement joins TRBV20-1 to TRBJ1-2; 7 nucleotides agree with TRBD1. The CDR3 sequence is 11 residues long. Germline-derived CDR1 and CDR2 are DFQATT and SNEGSKA (reference sequence). Losses at the gene ends were 6 bases for V and 8 bases for J; bases not matched to a gene: 6.

This chain connects TRBV10-3 to TRBJ1-4; a weak D match, TRBD1 (6 bases). The germline gives CDR1 ENHRY, CDR2 SYGVKD. This CDR3 is 13 amino acids long. Written as DNA, the CDR3 is TGTGTCACTGGATGGGACACCTATGAAAAACTGTTTTTT. This translates into CVTGWDTYEKLFF.

The chain carries TRBV2 and TRBJ1-4; D remains ambiguous. The CDR3 length is 13 residues. CDR1 SNHLY and CDR2 FYNNEI come from the germline V gene. V was pared by 6 bases and J by 5 bases, with 10 bases between. The CDR3 DNA is TGTGCCAGCAGCGGTATAGAAAATGAAAAACTGTTTTTT. The encoded protein is CASSGIENEKLFF. The entire variable domain, with the rest obtained from reference TRBV2 and TRBJ1-4, is as follows: EPEVTQTPSHQVTQMGQEVILRCVPISNHLYFYWYRQILGQKVEFLVSFYNNEISEKSEIFDDQFSVERPDGSNFTLKIRSTKLEDSAMYFCASSGIENEKLFFGSGTQLSVL.

This clone appeared a single time. The chain combines TRBV7-9 with TRBJ2-7, with 7 bases fitting TRBD2. The CDR3 is 14 amino acids. With V trimmed by 4 bases and J by 5 bases, 8 bases remained unmatched. CDR1 is SEHNR and CDR2 is FQNEAQ in the germline V gene (reference sequence). CDR3 sequence (DNA): TGTGCCAGCAGCTCGAACCGGGACTATAACGAGCAGTACTTC. Translated, it gives CASSSNRDYNEQYF.

The chain uses TRBV3-1 (or the pseudogene TRBV3-2) and TRBJ2-7, with D possibly matching TRBD1 (5 bases). Trimming shortened V by 3 bases and J by 2 bases, and 11 bases separated the two germline ends. The germline V gene has CDR1 LGHDT and CDR2 YNNKEL (reference sequence). CDR3 length equals 14 residues. The CDR3 DNA is TGTGCCAGCAGCCATCAGGGTCTAACCTACGAGCAGTACTTC. Protein product: CASSHQGLTYEQYF.